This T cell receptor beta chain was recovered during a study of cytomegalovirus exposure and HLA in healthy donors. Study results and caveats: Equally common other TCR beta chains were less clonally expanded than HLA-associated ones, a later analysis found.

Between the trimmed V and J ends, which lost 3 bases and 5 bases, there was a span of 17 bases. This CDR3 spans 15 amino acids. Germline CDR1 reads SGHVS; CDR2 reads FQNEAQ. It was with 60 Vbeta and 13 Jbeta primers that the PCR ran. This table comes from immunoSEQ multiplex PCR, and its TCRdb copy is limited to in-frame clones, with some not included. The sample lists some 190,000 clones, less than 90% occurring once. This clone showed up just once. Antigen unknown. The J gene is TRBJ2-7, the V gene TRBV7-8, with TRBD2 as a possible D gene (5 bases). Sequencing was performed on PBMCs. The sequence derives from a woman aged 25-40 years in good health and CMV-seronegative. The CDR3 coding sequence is TGTGCCAGCAGCTTCCCGCCGAACGGGGTGGACGAGCAGTACTTC. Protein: CASSFPPNGVDEQYF.